Presented here are 22 T cell receptor beta chains from one specimen sequenced in a study of blood T cell repertoires in COVID-19. Assay used: immunoSEQ multiplex PCR; TCRdb lists only in-frame clones, some missing. The sample has approximately 91,000 clones, under 90% seen once. What was sequenced was peripheral blood. These receptors were collected from a human donor in a cohort sampled during active COVID-19.

V gene TRBV19 combines with J gene TRBJ1-5; TRBD1 is a possible D gene (6 bases). There are 14 residues in the CDR3. Trimming pared 4 bases from V and 0 bases from J, leaving 7 bases between. Germline lookup yields CDR1 LNHDA and CDR2 SQIVND (reference sequence). For the CDR3, the DNA is TGTGCCAGTAGTAGGGGGCATAGCAATCAGCCCCAGCATTTT. Translating gives CASSRGHSNQPQHF.

The chain couples TRBV5-1 to TRBJ2-7; perhaps TRBD1 as D (6 bases). Germline CDR1 SGHRS, CDR2 YFSETQ. CDR3 length: 14 residues. The V gene lost 4 bases and the J gene lost 2 bases, with 13 bases spanning the gap. CDR3 sequence reads: CASSVLTGPYEQYF. CDR3 DNA: TGCGCCAGCAGCGTACTGACAGGACCCTACGAGCAGTACTTC.

V and J are TRBV2 and TRBJ2-7, with D maybe TRBD2 (5 bases). This CDR3 region has 13 residues. V was cut by 6 bases and J by 2 bases, with 11 bases left in between. Germline V gene lookup returns CDR1 SNHLY and CDR2 FYNNEI. The CDR3 DNA follows: TGTGCCAGCAGATCAGCCGGGGCCTACGAGCAGTACTTC. Amino acid sequence: CASRSAGAYEQYF.

The chain joins TRBV12-3 or TRBV12-4 to TRBJ1-5; D remains unclear. The ends were cut back, 1 base at V and 6 bases at J, with 7 bases in the middle. The CDR3 is made up of 13 amino acids. Here the CDR3 reads CASSLGTSQPQHF. The CDR3 nucleotides read TGTGCCAGCAGTTTAGGAACATCTCAGCCCCAGCATTTT.

This clone showed up just once. The chain uses TRBV10-3 and TRBJ2-1, with D possibly TRBD2 on 6 matching bases. CDR3 size: 14 residues. Germline lookup yields CDR1 ENHRY and CDR2 SYGVKD. Trimming took off 3 bases at V and 6 bases at J, with 12 bases between the two ends. CDR3 DNA sequence: TGTGCCATCAGTGACGCGGGATTTAGCAATGAGCAGTTCTTC. Protein product: CAISDAGFSNEQFF.

The CDR3 coding sequence is TGCGCCAGCAGCCAAGCGCGACAGGGAGGAATCGCTGAAGCTTTCTTT. This gives the protein CASSQARQGGIAEAFF. V gene TRBV4-1 combines with J gene TRBJ1-1; 7 bases fit TRBD1. V trimming: 1 base; J trimming: 6 bases; junction bases outside the gene matches: 11. CDR1 MGHRA and CDR2 YSYEKL come from the germline V gene. CDR3 length equals 16 residues.

The CDR3 here is CASSLSGTGSYNEQFF. The CDR3 DNA follows: TGTGCCAGCAGCCTTTCCGGGACTGGCTCCTACAATGAGCAGTTCTTC. The chain recombines TRBV3-1 (or the pseudogene TRBV3-2) with TRBJ2-1, with D possibly matching TRBD2 (6 bases). From germline, CDR1 is LGHDT and CDR2 YNNKEL (reference sequence). V lost 4 bases and J lost 0, with 13 bases in between. This CDR3 spans 16 amino acids.

The chain employs TRBV28 and TRBJ1-6; no definite D call. From germline, CDR1 is MDHEN and CDR2 SYDVKM. Trimming took 4 bases from V and 5 from J, leaving 6 bases between them. This CDR3 is 13 amino acids long. DNA for the CDR3: TGTGCCAGCAGTTCGAGCAATAATTCACCCCTCCACTTT. Translation: CASSSSNNSPLHF.

This chain links TRBV7-8 with TRBJ1-2; perhaps TRBD1 as D (6 bases). The CDR3 extends over 17 amino acids. CDR1 and CDR2 (germline): SGHVS, FQNEAQ. The V gene lost 5 bases and the J gene lost 5 bases, with 24 bases spanning the gap. In DNA, the CDR3 is TGTGCCAGCAGCCGAGAACACGACATAGACAGGAGATATGGCTACACCTTC. Amino acid sequence: CASSREHDIDRRYGYTF.

This clone was counted once. The chain uses TRBV18 and TRBJ2-7; perhaps TRBD2 as D (7 bases). V shed 1 base and J shed 5 bases, with 12 bases lying between them. Germline V gene data show CDR1 as KGHSH and CDR2 as LQKENI. The CDR3 loop spans 14 amino acids. The DNA for the CDR3 is TGTGCCAGCTCACCACAGGGGGGGTTTCACGAGCAGTACTTC. The encoded protein is CASSPQGGFHEQYF.

J is TRBJ2-2 and V is TRBV3-1 (or the pseudogene TRBV3-2), with TRBD2 matching 7 bases. J was trimmed by 6 bases and V by 3 bases; bases with no gene match: 7. Germline V gene lookup returns CDR1 LGHDT and CDR2 YNNKEL (reference sequence). There are 15 residues in the CDR3. The CDR3 loop reads CASSHSGRAAGELFF. In nucleotides, the CDR3 is TGTGCCAGCAGCCATAGTGGGAGGGCCGCCGGGGAGCTGTTTTTT.

This rearrangement joins TRBV14 to TRBJ2-7; 10 nucleotides match TRBD2. The germline V gene has CDR1 SGHDN and CDR2 FVKESK. J was trimmed by 6 bases and V by 3 bases; bases with no gene match: 11. The CDR3 runs 16 residues. CDR3 in DNA: TGTGCCAGCAGCCAGGTTGCTAGCGGGAGAGGTGGCGAGCAGTACTTC. Protein: CASSQVASGRGGEQYF.

The genes are TRBV4-1 and TRBJ1-4; D uncertain. This CDR3 comprises 15 residues. The ends were cut back, 6 bases at V and 8 bases at J, with 19 bases in the middle. Germline V gene data show CDR1 as MGHRA and CDR2 as YSYEKL. The CDR3, as DNA: TGCGCCAGCAGGACCGTCGGGGTGGGGATCGAAAAACTGTTTTTT. It is translated as CASRTVGVGIEKLFF.

The V and J genes are TRBV7-2 and TRBJ2-5, with D possibly being TRBD1 (5 bases). The germline CDR1 and CDR2 sequences are SGHTA and FQGNSA. V was shortened by 4 bases and J by 4 bases, with 13 bases between the two germline ends. This CDR3 region has 14 residues. The CDR3 is CASSSRKGAETQYF. The CDR3 DNA sequence: TGTGCCAGCAGCTCCAGGAAAGGGGCAGAGACCCAGTACTTC.

This chain links TRBV7-8 with TRBJ1-4; 9 bases align to TRBD1. This CDR3 comprises 19 residues. J gave up 1 base and V 5 bases, and 14 bases lay outside the gene matches. CDR1 SGHVS and CDR2 FQNEAQ come from the germline V gene. The CDR3 spells CASSPRRQGEGVTNEKLFF. CDR3 nucleotides: TGTGCCAGCAGCCCCCGACGACAGGGGGAAGGGGTAACTAATGAAAAACTGTTTTTT.

The rearrangement uses TRBV12-3 or TRBV12-4 and TRBJ1-1, with D possibly being TRBD1 (5 bases). CDR3 length equals 13 residues. Trimming cost V 3 bases and J 6 bases, with 11 bases left between them. The CDR3 sequence: CASSFRGIAEAFF. Here the CDR3 DNA reads TGTGCCAGCAGTTTTAGGGGTATCGCTGAAGCTTTCTTT.

V usage is TRBV11-2 and J usage is TRBJ2-7, with 7 bases lining up with TRBD1. The V gene end was trimmed by 5 bases and the J gene end by 0 bases; junction bases not matched to a gene: 7. CDR1 and CDR2 (germline): SGHAT, FQNNGV. The CDR3 runs to 15 residues. CDR3 bases: TGTGCCAGCAGCCGCAGACGACAGGGCTCCTACGAGCAGTACTTC. Its protein product is CASSRRRQGSYEQYF.

J is TRBJ1-6 and V is TRBV3-1 (or the pseudogene TRBV3-2), with no clear D. Deletions cut 1 base from V and 10 bases from J, with 14 bases between. The CDR3 consists of 15 residues. CDR1 and CDR2 (germline): LGHDT, YNNKEL (reference sequence). DNA of the CDR3: TGTGCCAGCAGCCAAGGAGGCCGACCCTACTCACCCCTCCACTTT. It encodes CASSQGGRPYSPLHF.

The V call is TRBV18, the J call TRBJ1-5; TRBD1 might be the D (5 bases). Germline V gene data show CDR1 as KGHSH and CDR2 as LQKENI. V lost 3 bases, J lost 3 bases, and 15 bases lay in between. CDR3 length: 16 amino acids. CDR3 sequence (DNA): TGTGCCAGCTCACCTAACAGGATCCCCAACAATCAGCCCCAGCATTTT. Amino acid sequence: CASSPNRIPNNQPQHF. Full variable domain (outside the CDR3, taken from reference TRBV18 and TRBJ1-5): NAGVMQNPRHLVRRRGQEARLRCSPMKGHSHVYWYRQLPEEGLKFMVYLQKENIIDESGMPKERFSAEFPKEGPSILRIQQVVRGDSAAYFCASSPNRIPNNQPQHFGDGTRLSIL.

The chain joins TRBV5-4 to TRBJ1-1; no reliable D call. Trimming left V 0 bases short and J 2 bases short, with 8 bases between. The CDR3 spans 14 residues. The germline V gene encodes CDR1 SGHNT and CDR2 YYREEE (reference sequence). CDR3 nucleotide sequence: TGTGCCAGCAGCTTGGACAGCTATAACACTGAAGCTTTCTTT. This gives the protein CASSLDSYNTEAFF. Complete variable domain (other parts from reference TRBV5-4 and TRBJ1-1): ETGVTQSPTHLIKTRGQQVTLRCSSQSGHNTVSWYQQALGQGPQFIFQYYREEENGRGNFPPRFSGLQFPNYSSELNVNALELDDSALYLCASSLDSYNTEAFFGQGTRLTVV.

The rearrangement joins TRBV2 to TRBJ1-5, with D unclear. V was pared by 6 bases and J by 0 bases, with 9 bases between. Germline assignment: CDR1 SNHLY and CDR2 FYNNEI. The CDR3 spans 14 residues. DNA of the CDR3: TGTGCCAGCAGCACCCGGGGTAGCAATCAGCCCCAGCATTTT. It is translated as CASSTRGSNQPQHF.

This clone appeared a single time. The J gene is TRBJ1-6, the V gene TRBV30, with 7 bases lining up with TRBD1. Germline trimming cut 8 bases from V and 8 bases from J; bases unmatched to any gene: 9. There are 13 residues in the CDR3. Germline CDR1 and CDR2: GTSNPN and SVGIG (reference sequence). The CDR3 DNA reads TGTGCCGGGGACCGGGACAGAGATTCACCCCTCCACTTT. Its translation: CAGDRDRDSPLHF. Complete variable domain (other parts from reference TRBV30 and TRBJ1-6): SQTIHQWPATLVQPVGSPLSLECTVEGTSNPNLYWYRQAAGRGLQLLFYSVGIGQISSEVPQNLSASRPQDRQFILSSKKLLLSDSGFYLCAGDRDRDSPLHFGNGTRLTVT.